The 3 T cell receptor beta chains reported below all come from one sample, sequenced in a study of memory CD4+ T cells and cytomegalovirus serostatus. Single viable CD3+CD4+CD8-CD45RO+ cells were sorted as the memory CD4+ T cells. Repertoires were generated with immunoSEQ multiplex PCR, while TCRdb's copy carries only in-frame clones and drops some. The table includes about 52,000 clones, 60% to 80% detected once. The sequenced sample consisted of memory CD4+ T cells from blood. The receptor source for this set is an adult in good health and CMV-seronegative.

This clone was picked up one time. CDR3 nucleotide sequence: TGTGCCAGTAGTATACTTGGGGTTGATCAGCCCCAGCATTTT. This encodes CASSILGVDQPQHF. The chain carries TRBV19 and TRBJ1-5, with D uncertain. The germline CDR1 and CDR2 sequences are LNHDA and SQIVND (reference sequence). The CDR3 extends over 14 amino acids. V lost 2 bases and J 5 bases, leaving 10 bases between the germline ends.

The chain couples TRBV28 to TRBJ1-1; 8 bases line up with TRBD1. Germline-derived CDR1 and CDR2 are MDHEN and SYDVKM. Germline trimming cut 5 bases from V and 0 bases from J; bases unmatched to any gene: 11. The CDR3 has 17 amino acids. CDR3 protein: CASSPPLGTGLNTEAFF. CDR3 DNA sequence: TGTGCCAGCAGTCCGCCGCTTGGGACAGGTCTGAACACTGAAGCTTTCTTT.

This chain joins TRBV14 and TRBJ2-7; a weak D match, TRBD1 (6 bases). Per the germline V gene, CDR1 is SGHDN and CDR2 is FVKESK. The CDR3 is 16 residues long. Trimming removed 0 bases at V and 2 bases at J, with 14 bases between. The CDR3, as DNA: TGTGCCAGCAGCCAAGATTGGCAGGGGCCGACCTACGAGCAGTACTTC. This sequence encodes CASSQDWQGPTYEQYF.